This T cell receptor beta chain was found in a study of early T cells in non-severe SARS-CoV-2 infection. The TCR library protocol was used to attach unique molecular identifiers. These identifiers were attached to individual cDNA molecules. MiXCR, applied by TCRdb to the 5' RACE reads, yields one record per CDR3 protein. The data hold tens of thousands of distinct CDR3 sequences, with 5% to 6.5% observed a single time. In germline, CDR1 is LNHDA, CDR2 SQIVND (reference sequence). The CDR3 is 13 residues long. V lost 4 bases and J lost 2, with 7 bases in between. The sample holds a few counts of this clonotype.

Sequenced material: whole blood. This rearrangement joins TRBV19 to TRBJ2-3; D ambiguous. The sequence came from an adult who was a healthcare worker with PCR-confirmed SARS-CoV-2 infection or an uninfected control (not recorded which). CDR3 sequence reads: CASSNGPTDTQYF. CDR3 in DNA: TGTGCCAGTAGTAATGGACCCACAGATACGCAGTATTTT.